Here is one T cell receptor (beta chain) with its context. What it recognizes is unknown. This sequence may be a read error, since a much larger clone differs from it by one base. The CDR3 end shows no conserved phenylalanine or tryptophan, and so a read error is likely. The sample comes from a study of T-cell reconstitution after alpha-beta-depleted transplantation in children. Study-wide results and limits: Several hundred expanded graft clones reportedly supplied alpha-beta T cells about two months after transplant.

Unique molecular identifiers were incorporated into the prepared TCRbeta library. TCRdb independently ran MiXCR on the PCR reads; one entry per CDR3 protein. In the table there are roughly 340,000 distinct CDR3 sequences, under 20% of which are singletons. The V end lost 0 bases, the J end lost 10 bases, and 15 bases lay between the germline ends. The CDR3 loop spans 15 amino acids. Germline-derived CDR1 and CDR2 are LGHNA and YSLEER. V gene TRBV4-3 combines with J gene TRBJ1-4; possibly TRBD1 for D (5 bases). The receptor comes from a male patient between 2 and 15 years old who had a stem cell transplant for acute lymphoblastic leukemia, so the T cells may come from the graft donor. The sequences come from PBMCs, mostly from graft donor cells, collected 360 days after TCRalphabeta/CD19-depleted stem cell transplant. CDR3 protein: CASSQDGGWGRKLFS. The DNA of the CDR3 is TGCGCCAGCAGCCAAGATGGGGGGTGGGGAAGAAAACTGTTTTCT.